This T cell receptor beta chain was documented in a study of blood T cell dynamics during melanoma immunotherapy. Study results and limitations: The study could not tell melanoma-specific clones from general immune activation.

DNA loading was fixed at approximately 350 ng for all bulk PBMC samples. TCRdb's copy holds only in-frame clones and misses some; the assay was immunoSEQ multiplex PCR. The sample carries 8,500 to 14,000 clones, over 85% recorded once. Noted time point: week 3, after first cycle of checkpoint inhibitor. Samples come from before therapy and from week 3 after the first blockade cycle. About this clone: What it binds is unknown.

Germline V gives CDR1 SGHVS, CDR2 FQNEAQ. The CDR3 has 18 residues. V lost 5 bases to trimming and J lost 3 bases; unmatched junction nucleotides: 15. The starting material was blood, obtained from a patient treated with checkpoint blockade. The chain uses TRBV7-8 and TRBJ2-1, with 8 bases fitting TRBD2. The source of this sequence is a human donor with melanoma. The DNA of the CDR3 is TGTGCCAGCAGCCCCCGACTAGCGCAATCCCCCCTCTACAATGAGCAGTTCTTC. Protein product: CASSPRLAQSPLYNEQFF.